This is a list of T cell receptor beta chains from one sample in a study of T cell repertoires in cytomegalovirus infection. TCRdb ran MiXCR on the reads and lists one entry per CDR3 protein. In the table there are approximately 700,000 distinct CDR3 sequences, less than 40% of which are singletons. The sample consisted of PBMCs. These receptors all stem from a human donor in good health (CMV status not recorded). Some clones in this sample may be carry-over from other donors' samples. Both conserved end residues are part of each CDR3.

V: TRBV6-1
J: TRBJ2-7
CDR3: CASSRGAGGGYEQYF

V: TRBV7-6
J: TRBJ2-3
CDR3: CASSLWGSTDTQYF

V: TRBV7-8
J: TRBJ2-7
CDR3: CASSLARGTAFSYEQYF

V: TRBV10-3
J: TRBJ2-3
CDR3: CAIRPGQGADTQYF

V: TRBV24-1
J: TRBJ1-2
CDR3: CATSSGQFYGYTF

V: TRBV12-3/TRBV12-4
J: TRBJ2-3
CDR3: CASSYVGSGGASDTQYF

V: TRBV18
J: TRBJ1-4
CDR3: CASSRRDDEKLFF

V: TRBV7-2
J: TRBJ1-4
CDR3: CASSPSGDRIEKLFF

V: TRBV7-2
J: TRBJ2-7
CDR3: CASSPRSWSYEQYF

V: TRBV5-1
J: TRBJ1-1
CDR3: CASSADLVNTEAFF

V: TRBV19
J: TRBJ1-5
CDR3: CASRSRDKNSNQPQHF

V: TRBV6-5
J: TRBJ2-1
CDR3: CASSYTGAYNEQFF

V: TRBV6-5
J: TRBJ1-4
CDR3: CASSYWGRGVNEKLFF

V: TRBV29-1
J: TRBJ1-1
CDR3: CSVYRQVMNTEAFF

V: TRBV28
J: TRBJ1-3
CDR3: CASRISRNTIYF

V: TRBV18
J: TRBJ2-7
CDR3: CASSPYDYPYVQYF

V: TRBV5-6
J: TRBJ2-1
CDR3: CASSLYGGALEQFF

V: TRBV4-2
J: TRBJ2-3
CDR3: CASSHDLRGTGTDTQYF

V: TRBV12-3/TRBV12-4
J: TRBJ1-5
CDR3: CASSMGQGVMPSNQPQHF

V: TRBV7-9
J: TRBJ2-6
CDR3: CASSSPTYSGANVLTF

V: TRBV29-1
J: TRBJ1-3
CDR3: CSVGGGFSGNTIYF

V: TRBV7-9
J: TRBJ2-2
CDR3: CASSFNSGVRTGELFF

V: TRBV3-1
J: TRBJ2-2
CDR3: CASSRQRALTGELFF

V: TRBV28
J: TRBJ1-1
CDR3: CASSFLGQGRGNTEAFF

V: TRBV4-2
J: TRBJ2-1
CDR3: CASSQDSRGAYNEQFF

V: TRBV4-1
J: TRBJ1-4
CDR3: CASTRPGENEKLFF

V: TRBV9
J: TRBJ2-1
CDR3: CASSETGTLLVNEQFF

V: TRBV28
J: TRBJ1-1
CDR3: CASSRDRGRAEAFF

V: TRBV7-6
J: TRBJ2-3
CDR3: CASSPSLAGGLTDTQYF

V: TRBV6-6
J: TRBJ1-6
CDR3: CASSYDVGGTGLGSPLHF

V: TRBV28
J: TRBJ1-5
CDR3: CASKWHVNVPYQPQHF